Listed below are T cell receptor beta chains from one sample, sequenced in a study of OX40 agonist ivuxolimab in advanced cancers. Assay used: immunoSEQ multiplex PCR; TCRdb lists only in-frame clones, some missing. Among around 63,000 clones listed, approximately 90% were seen once. Material: CD4+ or CD8+ T cells sorted from blood, obtained in a trial of the OX40 agonist ivuxolimab. The receptor set was obtained from an adult with an advanced solid tumor such as melanoma, head and neck, liver or kidney cancer. CDR3s include the opening cysteine and the closing phenylalanine or tryptophan. D genes are given only for firm matches. Clone size, where shown, is once, few, many, or a class for clones that have expanded.

CDR3 DNA | CDR3 protein | J gene | D gene | V gene | clone size
TGTGCCAGCAGTTTATACCTCTCGGCCTACGAGCAGTACTTC | CASSLYLSAYEQYF | TRBJ2-7 | NA | TRBV28 | NA
TGTGCCAGCAGCCTTGGAGGGATCGGGGAGCTGTTTTTT | CASSLGGIGELFF | TRBJ2-2 | NA | TRBV7-2 | NA
TGCGCCAGCAGCTTGGAGGGGGCGAGCGTCAATGAGCAGTTCTTC | CASSLEGASVNEQFF | TRBJ2-1 | TRBD1 | TRBV5-1 | NA
TGCGCCAGCAGCTTGAGGTCTCGGGAAGACACTGAAGCTTTCTTT | CASSLRSREDTEAFF | TRBJ1-1 | NA | TRBV5-1 | NA
TGCGCCAGCAGCGTCCGGATGAACACTGAAGCTTTCTTT | CASSVRMNTEAFF | TRBJ1-1 | NA | TRBV4-1 | NA
TGTGCCAGCAGGGGGACAGGGGTTGGAAACTATGGCTACACCTTC | CASRGTGVGNYGYTF | TRBJ1-2 | TRBD1 | TRBV6-6 | NA
TGTGCCAGCAGCCAAGCGAGCTCCAGGGATGGGGAGCAGTACTTC | CASSQASSRDGEQYF | TRBJ2-7 | NA | TRBV4-2 | NA
TGTGCCAGCAGTGCAATTAGGGGGCCTTCTAACTATGGCTACACCTTC | CASSAIRGPSNYGYTF | TRBJ1-2 | TRBD1 | TRBV2 | NA
TGTGCCAGCTCACCAGGTGGGCGGGCCCAAGAGACCCAGTACTTC | CASSPGGRAQETQYF | TRBJ2-5 | NA | TRBV18 | NA
TGTGCCAGCAGCTTAATCAACAGGGGAGACATTCAGTACTTC | CASSLINRGDIQYF | TRBJ2-4 | TRBD1 | TRBV5-6 | NA
TGTGCCAGCAGCCAAGGCGGGGGATACAATGAGCAGTTCTTC | CASSQGGGYNEQFF | TRBJ2-1 | TRBD2 | TRBV14 | NA
TGTGCCATCATTCTTACTAGGCCCGACTCCTACGAGCAGTACTTC | CAIILTRPDSYEQYF | TRBJ2-7 | NA | TRBV10-3 | once
TGCGCCAGCAGCCAACCCGACAGGGAACACCAGCCCCAGCATTTT | CASSQPDREHQPQHF | TRBJ1-5 | TRBD1 | TRBV4-1 | NA
TGTGCCAGCAGCCCCGCCACTAGCAGCAATGAGCAGTTCTTC | CASSPATSSNEQFF | TRBJ2-1 | NA | TRBV6-6 | once
TGTGCCAGCAGCTCAACGACAGGCAGCCATCGCACAGATACGCAGTATTTT | CASSSTTGSHRTDTQYF | TRBJ2-3 | NA | TRBV5-4 | few
TGTGCCAGCAGCTTGGAGGCTAGCGGGGGGTATACGCAGTATTTT | CASSLEASGGYTQYF | TRBJ2-3 | TRBD2 | TRBV5-4 | NA
TGTGCCAGCAACCGACAGGGTTTCTACGAGCAGTACTTC | CASNRQGFYEQYF | TRBJ2-7 | TRBD1 | TRBV6-1 | NA
TGTGCCAGCAGCCTCACAGATAGCAATCAGCCCCAGCATTTT | CASSLTDSNQPQHF | TRBJ1-5 | NA | TRBV9 | NA
TGTGCCAGCAAGAGGACCTCGAACACTGAAGCTTTCTTT | CASKRTSNTEAFF | TRBJ1-1 | NA | TRBV27 | NA
TGTGCCAGCTCACCATCGGGAGGGTCTGGAAACACCATATATTTT | CASSPSGGSGNTIYF | TRBJ1-3 | NA | TRBV18 | NA
TGCGCCAGCAGCTCCAGACTAGCGGGGGCCACGACCGGGGAGCTGTTTTTT | CASSSRLAGATTGELFF | TRBJ2-2 | TRBD2 | TRBV5-1 | NA
TGTGCCAGCAGTGGCTGGACAGGGTACCAAGAGACCCAGTACTTC | CASSGWTGYQETQYF | TRBJ2-5 | TRBD1 | TRBV2 | once
TGCAGCGTTGAAGATGGGCAGGATACTCAAGAGACCCAGTACTTC | CSVEDGQDTQETQYF | TRBJ2-5 | NA | TRBV29-1 | NA
TGCGCCAGCAGCTTGGGAGAACGGCTACTCTCCTACGAGCAGTACTTC | CASSLGERLLSYEQYF | TRBJ2-7 | NA | TRBV5-1 | NA
TGCGCCAGCAGCTTCGTGATCGACACCGGGGAGCTGTTTTTT | CASSFVIDTGELFF | TRBJ2-2 | NA | TRBV5-1 | NA
TGTGCCATCAGGGCACTCAACACCGGGGAGCTGTTTTTT | CAIRALNTGELFF | TRBJ2-2 | NA | TRBV10-3 | NA
TGTGCCAGCATCGATACTGGGGAGCAGTACTTC | CASIDTGEQYF | TRBJ2-7 | NA | TRBV7-3 | NA
TGCGCCAGCAGCTTGGGCAGGGCCACGAATGAGCAGTTCTTC | CASSLGRATNEQFF | TRBJ2-1 | NA | TRBV5-1 | NA
TGTGCCAGCAGTTTAGTCTATGACAGGGTACCCTACGAGCAGTACTTC | CASSLVYDRVPYEQYF | TRBJ2-7 | TRBD1 | TRBV27 | NA
TGTGCCAGCAGCCCGGGGGGTGGACAGTTTCAAGGAGCTTTCTTT | CASSPGGGQFQGAFF | TRBJ1-1 | NA | TRBV7-9 | NA
TGTGCCAGCAGTTACTCGGTTCACGGGGTAGAGACTGAAGCTTTCTTT | CASSYSVHGVETEAFF | TRBJ1-1 | NA | TRBV6-5 | NA
TGCAGCGCCCTTAAGGACTCCCTTGGCGTGGGGGGCTACACCTTC | CSALKDSLGVGGYTF | TRBJ1-2 | NA | TRBV29-1 | NA
TGTGCCAGCAGTTCGCAGACAGGGGTTAACTATGGCTACACCTTC | CASSSQTGVNYGYTF | TRBJ1-2 | TRBD1 | TRBV28 | NA
TGCGCCAGCAGCTTGGGGGGTAGTCGGGATAATTCACCCCTCCACTTT | CASSLGGSRDNSPLHF | TRBJ1-6 | NA | TRBV5-1 | few
TGTGCCAGCAGCCAAACTTACAGGGGGCCTCCTGGGAACATTCAGTACTTC | CASSQTYRGPPGNIQYF | TRBJ2-4 | TRBD1 | TRBV14 | NA
TGTGCCAGCAGTGAAATCCCCAGGGGCACCCACGAGCAGTACTTC | CASSEIPRGTHEQYF | TRBJ2-7 | NA | TRBV6-1 | NA
TGTGCCAGCAGTTACTCGATCCAGGGGGCAGATACGCAGTATTTT | CASSYSIQGADTQYF | TRBJ2-3 | TRBD1 | TRBV6-5 | NA
TGTGCCAGCAGTTTATGGGGATCCGGACAGGGGGCCTATGGCTACACCTTC | CASSLWGSGQGAYGYTF | TRBJ1-2 | TRBD1 | TRBV27 | NA
TGCGCCAGCAGCTTGGAGTTAGGAAACTATGGCTACACCTTC | CASSLELGNYGYTF | TRBJ1-2 | NA | TRBV5-1 | once
TGTGCCAGTAGACGACAGACAGGGCATGGCTACACCTTC | CASRRQTGHGYTF | TRBJ1-2 | TRBD1 | TRBV19 | NA